This TCR beta chain stems from a study of beta chain features in type 1 diabetes. This clone appeared a few times. The antigen is unknown. Reverse transcribing all isolated RNA meant expressed TCRB transcripts were sequenced. The table came from immunoSEQ multiplex PCR; TCRdb's copy has only in-frame clones and leaves some out. The profile shows approximately 330,000 clones, 8% to 13% of them singletons. Germline CDR1 and CDR2: KGHSH and LQKENI. The V gene end was trimmed by 0 bases and the J gene end by 7 bases; junction bases not matched to a gene: 2. The CDR3 runs to 14 residues. Findings and caveats of the study: Fewer junction insertions and more nucleotide deletions appeared in type 1 diabetes patients.

The V and J genes are TRBV18 and TRBJ2-1; 8 bases agree with TRBD2. The receptor comes from a woman younger than 45 in good health. Sequencing input: naive CD4+ T cells from blood. The CDR3 DNA sequence: TGTGCCAGCTCACCACCCCCGGGAGGGAATGAGCAGTTCTTC. Encoded protein: CASSPPPGGNEQFF. The variable domain in full, completed from reference TRBV18 and TRBJ2-1, reads NAGVMQNPRHLVRRRGQEARLRCSPMKGHSHVYWYRQLPEEGLKFMVYLQKENIIDESGMPKERFSAEFPKEGPSILRIQQVVRGDSAAYFCASSPPPGGNEQFFGPGTRLTVL.